Shown below are 30 T cell receptor beta chains from a single sample sequenced in a study of cytomegalovirus exposure and HLA in healthy donors. PCR used 60 Vbeta primers and 13 Jbeta primers. The table came from immunoSEQ multiplex PCR; TCRdb's copy has only in-frame clones and leaves some out. This table has 130,000 or so clones, 75% to 85% appearing once. Sequenced material: PBMCs. Receptor source: a man in his forties or fifties in good health and CMV-seronegative.

The chain links TRBV5-1 to TRBJ2-1; 7 bases fit TRBD2. V was clipped by 5 bases and J by 0 bases; unmatched bases: 8. The germline CDR1 and CDR2 sequences are SGHRS and YFSETQ. The CDR3 totals 16 residues. CDR3 DNA sequence: TGCGCCAGCAGTCTGGCGGGAGCGGTCTCCTACAATGAGCAGTTCTTC. Translating it yields CASSLAGAVSYNEQFF.

The chain couples TRBV5-6 to TRBJ1-1; maybe TRBD1 (5 bases). The CDR3 is 12 residues long. V was cut by 4 bases and J by 11 bases, with 15 bases left in between. Germline V gene data show CDR1 as SGHDT and CDR2 as YYEEEE. CDR3 bases: TGTGCCAGCAGCCGTCCCCAGGGCTCCGCTTTCTTT. Its protein is CASSRPQGSAFF.

The CDR3: CASSPTDRNTEAFF. The CDR3 region has the DNA TGTGCCAGCAGCCCTACGGACAGGAACACTGAAGCTTTCTTT. This chain uses TRBV7-9 with TRBJ1-1; a possible D gene is TRBD1 (6 bases). Germline V gene lookup returns CDR1 SEHNR and CDR2 FQNEAQ (reference sequence). The CDR3 is 14 residues long. Trimming took off 5 bases at V and 1 base at J, with 11 bases between the two ends.

As regards this clone: Mismatch with germline at one junction end may stem from a read error. The J gene is TRBJ2-7, the V gene TRBV15, with 12 nucleotides matching TRBD1. CDR1 is LNHNV, CDR2 YYDKDF, per germline (reference sequence). CDR3 size: 16 residues. The CDR3 DNA follows: TGTGCCACCAGCGGAGATCCGGGACAGGGGGCGCGGGAGCAGTACTTC. This codes for CATSGDPGQGAREQYF.

This clone has only one observation. V and J are TRBV6-5 and TRBJ2-2; the D gene is possibly TRBD1 (5 bases). Per germline, CDR1 MNHEY and CDR2 SVGAGI. With 2 bases removed from V and 6 bases from J, the gap between germline ends came to 10 bases. CDR3 length: 14 residues. The CDR3 DNA sequence: TGTGCCAGCAGTTACCAGGGAACGGCCGGGGAGCTGTTTTTT. Encoded protein: CASSYQGTAGELFF.

This chain uses TRBV9 with TRBJ1-3; 7 nucleotides align to TRBD1. Germline lookup yields CDR1 SGDLS and CDR2 YYNGEE. V lost 2 bases, J lost 4 bases, and 9 bases stayed unmatched. CDR3 length: 16 residues. The CDR3 loop is CASSVNPGQRGNTIYF. CDR3 nucleotides: TGTGCCAGCAGCGTCAATCCGGGACAGAGAGGAAACACCATATATTTT.

The CDR3 here is CASSVQGLFGYTF. The CDR3 nucleotides read TGTGCCAGCAGTGTACAGGGTTTATTTGGCTACACCTTC. This chain links TRBV27 with TRBJ1-2; possibly TRBD1 for D (6 bases). The germline V gene has CDR1 MNHEY and CDR2 SMNVEV (reference sequence). The CDR3 has 13 residues. The V and J ends lost 5 bases and 7 bases respectively, with 14 bases between them.

The J gene is TRBJ2-6, the V gene TRBV7-2; 12 bases fit TRBD2. CDR3 size: 18 residues. V shed 1 base, J shed 3 bases, and the junction held 4 bases outside the gene matches. Germline values: CDR1 SGHTA, CDR2 FQGNSA. The DNA of the CDR3 is TGTGCCAGCAGCTTAGGGCCTAGCGGGGGGGTTGGGGCCAACGTCCTGACTTTC. It translates to CASSLGPSGGVGANVLTF.

V and J are TRBV28 and TRBJ2-5, with TRBD2 identical over 9 bases. The DNA end is a closer match to TRBJ2-7, so the J assignment may be wrong. This CDR3 contains 15 residues. Germline V gene lookup returns CDR1 MDHEN and CDR2 SYDVKM. The CDR3, as DNA: TGTGCCAGCAGTCCCCCCGGGACTAGCCTTGGCGAGCAGTACTTC. It yields the protein CASSPPGTSLGEQYF.

The rearrangement joins TRBV7-7 to TRBJ2-1, with D hard to call. The ends were cut back, 5 bases at V and 8 bases at J, with 10 bases in the middle. Germline CDR1 and CDR2: SSHAT and FNYEAQ (reference sequence). The CDR3 runs 12 residues. The CDR3 loop is CASSNNPDEQFF. CDR3 in DNA: TGTGCCAGCAGCAACAACCCAGATGAGCAGTTCTTC.

The chain has TRBV10-3 and TRBJ1-2; D call uncertain. Germline loops: CDR1 ENHRY, CDR2 SYGVKD. Trimming left V 0 bases short and J 8 bases short, with 10 bases between. This CDR3 has 13 amino acids. The CDR3 bases are TGTGCCATCAGTGAGTCAGGAGGGCCCGGCTACACCTTC. Its protein is CAISESGGPGYTF.

On this clone itself: An end of the junction does not agree with germline; a read error may underlie this. The chain couples TRBV7-9 to TRBJ2-1; 12 positions agree with TRBD2. This CDR3 has 16 residues. The germline CDR1 and CDR2 sequences are SEHNR and FQNEAQ (reference sequence). This chain's CDR3 is CSSSLETSGRPREQFF. The CDR3 DNA reads TGTTCCAGCAGCTTAGAAACTAGCGGGAGGCCCCGTGAGCAGTTCTTC.

V usage is TRBV27 and J usage is TRBJ1-3; 9 bases agree with TRBD1. The CDR3 runs to 16 residues. Germline-derived CDR1 and CDR2 are MNHEY and SMNVEV (reference sequence). Germline trimming cut 0 bases from V and 3 bases from J; bases unmatched to any gene: 3. The chain's CDR3 is CASSLSGQGFGNTIYF. CDR3 DNA: TGTGCCAGCAGTTTATCGGGACAGGGCTTTGGAAACACCATATATTTT.

V is TRBV18 and J is TRBJ1-1; D might be TRBD1 (5 bases). V was trimmed by 2 bases and J by 5 bases, leaving 15 bases between them. The germline gives CDR1 KGHSH, CDR2 LQKENI. The CDR3 loop spans 15 amino acids. The CDR3: CASSPATQVRTEAFF. The CDR3 bases are TGTGCCAGCTCACCAGCTACACAGGTTAGGACTGAAGCTTTCTTT.

The chain is built from TRBV11-2 and TRBJ2-1; 11 bases are a match to TRBD1. Germline CDR1 reads SGHAT; CDR2 reads FQNNGV. V trimming: 5 bases; J trimming: 6 bases; junction bases outside the gene matches: 6. The CDR3 totals 15 residues. CDR3 loop: CASSLGGTGGNEQFF. The CDR3 nucleotides read TGTGCCAGCAGCCTCGGCGGGACAGGGGGCAATGAGCAGTTCTTC.

By proportion, this clone is medium-sized. This rearrangement joins TRBV5-8 to TRBJ1-5; D gene unclear. Trimming left V 1 base short and J 2 bases short, with 10 bases between. The CDR3 has 15 residues. Germline CDR1 reads SGHTS; CDR2 reads YDEGEE. The CDR3 nucleotides are TGTGCCAGCAGCTTGTCGGGAAGCGGCAATCAGCCCCAGCATTTT. Encoded protein: CASSLSGSGNQPQHF.

The DNA of the CDR3 is TGTGCCAGCAGTCACAGGGATTTGTACACCGGGGAGCTGTTTTTT. It codes for CASSHRDLYTGELFF. J is TRBJ2-2 and V is TRBV7-2, with a weak D call TRBD1 (6 bases). Germline loops: CDR1 SGHTA, CDR2 FQGNSA. V lost 6 bases, J lost 3 bases, and 14 bases lay in between. This CDR3 has 15 amino acids. The whole variable domain, filled in from reference TRBV7-2 and TRBJ2-2, reads GAGVSQSPSNKVTEKGKDVELRCDPISGHTALYWYRQSLGQGLEFLIYFQGNSAPDKSGLPSDRFSAERTGGSVSTLTIQRTQQEDSAVYLCASSHRDLYTGELFFGEGSRLTVL.

The genes are TRBV6-1 and TRBJ1-5; TRBD1 matches at 9 bases. Per germline, CDR1 MNHNS and CDR2 SASEGT. V shed 6 bases and J 7 bases; nucleotides not matched to a gene: 7. The CDR3 consists of 14 residues. The DNA for the CDR3 is TGTGCCAGCAGCGACGGCGGGACAGGGCAGCCCCAGCATTTT. This codes for CASSDGGTGQPQHF.

The gene calls are TRBV7-2 and TRBJ1-5, with 7 nucleotides matching TRBD1. CDR3 length: 14 residues. The V and J ends lost 7 bases and 9 bases, in that order; junction bases with no gene match: 12. CDR1 and CDR2 (germline): SGHTA, FQGNSA. In DNA form, the CDR3 reads TGTGCCAGCAAAACATCGACAGGGACTGGGCCCCAGCATTTT. Translating it yields CASKTSTGTGPQHF.

V gene TRBV28 combines with J gene TRBJ2-6; tentatively, D is TRBD1 (6 bases). Trimming took off 6 bases at V and 1 base at J, with 10 bases between the two ends. Germline values: CDR1 MDHEN, CDR2 SYDVKM. The CDR3 extends over 15 amino acids. CDR3 sequence (DNA): TGTGCCAGCAGCCAGGGGCGGTCTGGGGCCAACGTCCTGACTTTC. The encoded protein is CASSQGRSGANVLTF.

The chain recombines TRBV28 with TRBJ1-2, with 9 bases aligning to TRBD1. V shed 4 bases, J shed 4 bases, and the junction held 10 bases outside the gene matches. CDR3 length: 16 residues. Germline V CDR1 and CDR2: MDHEN, SYDVKM. The CDR3: CASSSHLQGARYGYTF. The CDR3 nucleotides are TGTGCCAGCAGTTCTCACTTACAGGGGGCGCGCTATGGCTACACCTTC.

The chain uses TRBV5-6 and TRBJ1-2; the D gene is possibly TRBD1 (6 bases). The CDR3 is made up of 14 amino acids. With 4 bases removed from V and 5 bases from J, the gap between germline ends came to 15 bases. Germline CDR1 and CDR2: SGHDT and YYEEEE. CDR3 residues: CASSIQGSPYGYTF. The CDR3, as DNA: TGTGCCAGCAGCATACAGGGTTCCCCTTATGGCTACACCTTC.

The CDR3 sequence: CASSYSKGQDSYEQYF. The DNA for the CDR3 is TGTGCCAGCAGTTACTCGAAGGGACAGGATTCCTACGAGCAGTACTTC. The chain employs TRBV6-5 and TRBJ2-7; 8 bases map to TRBD1. Trimming removed 0 bases from V and 1 base from J; junction bases left unmatched: 5. This CDR3 has 16 amino acids. The germline V gene encodes CDR1 MNHEY and CDR2 SVGAGI.

The chain employs TRBV4-3 and TRBJ2-1; TRBD2 might be the D (6 bases). Per the germline V gene, CDR1 is LGHNA and CDR2 is YSLEER. The CDR3 length is 15 residues. Trimming left V 0 bases short and J 11 bases short, with 17 bases between. The CDR3 DNA reads as TGCGCCAGCAGCCAAGAGCGGATCTCTAGCGAGCAGCAGTTCTTC. Its translation: CASSQERISSEQQFF.

J is TRBJ1-2 and V is TRBV4-3; 9 bases line up with TRBD1. Germline V gives CDR1 LGHNA, CDR2 YSLEER. The CDR3 is 15 amino acids. V lost 3 bases, J lost 5 bases, and 7 bases stayed unmatched. CDR3 in amino acids: CASSQGGTGRYGYTF. In DNA, the CDR3 is TGCGCCAGCAGCCAGGGAGGGACAGGGCGTTATGGCTACACCTTC.

The chain combines TRBV7-2 with TRBJ1-1, with a possible D match to TRBD1 (5 bases). V was pared by 10 bases and J by 0 bases, with 15 bases between. CDR3 length: 14 amino acids. The germline CDR1 and CDR2 sequences are SGHTA and FQGNSA. The CDR3 nucleotides are TGTGCCACGAATCCTTGGGGCTTGAACACTGAAGCTTTCTTT. Translation gives CATNPWGLNTEAFF.

This clone was detected only a few times. The J gene is TRBJ1-1, the V gene TRBV21-1; the D call TRBD1 from the table was never checked on the DNA. TRBV21-1 is an annotated pseudogene. This CDR3 has 14 amino acids. In DNA form, the CDR3 reads TGTGCCAGCAGCAAGACAGGGATTGACACTGAAGCTTTCTTT. This codes for CASSKTGIDTEAFF.

For this clone: In the same sample, other DNA sequences code for this CDR3. The V and J genes are TRBV27 and TRBJ1-2; 8 nucleotides line up with TRBD1. The CDR3 has 13 amino acids. Germline loops: CDR1 MNHEY, CDR2 SMNVEV (reference sequence). V was clipped by 6 bases and J by 5 bases; unmatched bases: 5. The CDR3 DNA reads TGTGCCAGCAGGCCACAGGGGGAGTATGGCTACACCTTC. Its protein is CASRPQGEYGYTF.

The chain links TRBV29-1 to TRBJ1-1; 9 nucleotides agree with TRBD1. The CDR3 loop spans 14 amino acids. Looked up from germline, CDR1 is SQVTM and CDR2 is ANQGSEA. After removal of 6 bases from V and 2 bases from J, the junction contained 7 bases not matched to a gene. In DNA, the CDR3 is TGCAGCGTCAAAGGGGGACAGGGCAACACTGAAGCTTTCTTT. Translated, it gives CSVKGGQGNTEAFF.

A single count supports this clone. This sequence joins TRBV6-1 and TRBJ1-6, with 9 bases that match TRBD1. The CDR3 contains 13 residues. V lost 6 bases, J lost 10 bases, and 4 bases stayed unmatched. Germline CDR1 MNHNS, CDR2 SASEGT. CDR3 in amino acids: CASSADRGSPLHF. CDR3 nucleotides: TGTGCCAGCAGCGCAGACAGGGGGTCACCCCTCCACTTT.